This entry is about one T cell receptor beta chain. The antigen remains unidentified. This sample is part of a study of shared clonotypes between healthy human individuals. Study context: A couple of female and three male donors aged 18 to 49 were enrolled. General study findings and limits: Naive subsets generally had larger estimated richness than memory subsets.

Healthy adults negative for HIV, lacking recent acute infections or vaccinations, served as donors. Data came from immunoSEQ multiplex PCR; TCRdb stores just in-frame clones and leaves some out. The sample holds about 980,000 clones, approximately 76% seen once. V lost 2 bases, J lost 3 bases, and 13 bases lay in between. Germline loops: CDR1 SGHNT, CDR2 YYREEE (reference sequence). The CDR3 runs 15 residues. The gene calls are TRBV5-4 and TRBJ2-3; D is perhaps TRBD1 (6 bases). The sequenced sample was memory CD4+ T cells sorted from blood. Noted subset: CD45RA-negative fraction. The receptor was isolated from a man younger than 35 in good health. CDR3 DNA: TGTGCCAGCAGCTTCCCGGGGACAAAAACAGATACGCAGTATTTT. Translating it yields CASSFPGTKTDTQYF.